This TCR beta chain was profiled in a study of shared clonotypes between healthy human individuals. Study background: A donor's plate count was three for CD4 naive and three for CD4 memory; CD8 naive had two and CD8 memory one.

In the case of this clone: Its antigen is still unknown.

This was a deep-level run. Every subset's genomic DNA went evenly onto several immunoSEQ plates. Profiling relied on immunoSEQ multiplex PCR, and the TCRdb table lists in-frame clones only, not all of them. Seen here are more than 150,000 clones, 65% to 80% observed once, and the top ten hold roughly a tenth. The CDR3 is made up of 15 amino acids. Study-wide findings and caveats: Investigators collected only blood, and repertoires in tissues likely differ.

This chain joins TRBV21-1 and TRBJ1-1; TRBD1 is the table's D call, not checked against the DNA. TRBV21-1 is annotated as a pseudogene. The source of this sequence is a man aged 25 to 40 in good health. The sequencing input was memory CD4+ T cells sorted from blood. As for subset: CD45RA-negative fraction. The CDR3 here is CASSPGQESATEAFF. Here the CDR3 DNA reads TGTGCCAGCAGCCCGGGACAGGAATCGGCCACTGAAGCTTTCTTT.